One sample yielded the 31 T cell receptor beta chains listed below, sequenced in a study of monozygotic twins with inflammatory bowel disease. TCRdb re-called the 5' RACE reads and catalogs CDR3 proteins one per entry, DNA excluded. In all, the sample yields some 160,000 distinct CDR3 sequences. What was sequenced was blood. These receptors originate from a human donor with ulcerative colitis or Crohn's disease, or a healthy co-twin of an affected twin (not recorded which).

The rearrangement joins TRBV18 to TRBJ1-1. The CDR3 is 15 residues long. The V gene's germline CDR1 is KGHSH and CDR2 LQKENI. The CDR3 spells CASSPRGAGNTEAFF.

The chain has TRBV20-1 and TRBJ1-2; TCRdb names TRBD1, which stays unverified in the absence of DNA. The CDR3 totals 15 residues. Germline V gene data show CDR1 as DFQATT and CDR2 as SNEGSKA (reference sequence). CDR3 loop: CSARDHTGESYGYTF.

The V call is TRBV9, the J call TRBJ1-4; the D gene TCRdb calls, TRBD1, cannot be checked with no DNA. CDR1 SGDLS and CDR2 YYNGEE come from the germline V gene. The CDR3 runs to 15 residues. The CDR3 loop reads CASSVGQTTNEKLFF.

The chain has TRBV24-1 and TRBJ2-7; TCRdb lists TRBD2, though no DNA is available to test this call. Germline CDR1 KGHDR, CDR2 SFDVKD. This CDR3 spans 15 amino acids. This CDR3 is CATMSSHEVTYEQYF.

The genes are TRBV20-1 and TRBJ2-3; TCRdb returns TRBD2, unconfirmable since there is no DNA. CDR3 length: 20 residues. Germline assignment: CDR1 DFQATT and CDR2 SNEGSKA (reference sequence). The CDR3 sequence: CSARDQPGLAGGPHGDTQYF.

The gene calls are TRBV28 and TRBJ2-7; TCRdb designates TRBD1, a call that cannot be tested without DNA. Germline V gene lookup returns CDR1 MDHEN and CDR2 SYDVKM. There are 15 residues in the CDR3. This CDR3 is CASSFYPGLGYEQYF.

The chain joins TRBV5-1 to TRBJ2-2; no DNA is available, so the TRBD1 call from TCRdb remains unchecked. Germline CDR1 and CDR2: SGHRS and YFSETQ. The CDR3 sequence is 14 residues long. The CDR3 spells CASSLSTGAGELFF.

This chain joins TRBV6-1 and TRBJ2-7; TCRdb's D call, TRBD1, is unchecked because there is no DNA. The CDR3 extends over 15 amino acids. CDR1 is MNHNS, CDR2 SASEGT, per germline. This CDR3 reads CASRRRGQGAYEQYF.

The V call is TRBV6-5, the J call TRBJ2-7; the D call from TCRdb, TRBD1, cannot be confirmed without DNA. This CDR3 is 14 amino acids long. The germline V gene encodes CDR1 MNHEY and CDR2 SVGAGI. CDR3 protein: CASSYSARGNEQYF.

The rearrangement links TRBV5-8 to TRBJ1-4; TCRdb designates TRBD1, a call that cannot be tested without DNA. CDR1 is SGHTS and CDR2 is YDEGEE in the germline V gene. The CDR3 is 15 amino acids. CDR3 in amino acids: CASSLVDRANEKLFF.

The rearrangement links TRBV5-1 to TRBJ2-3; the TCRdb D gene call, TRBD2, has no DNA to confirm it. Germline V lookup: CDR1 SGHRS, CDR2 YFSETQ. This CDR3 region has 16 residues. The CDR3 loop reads CASSLVLAGSTDTQYF.

CDR3 amino acids: CSAPPPGRRQFF. The V call is TRBV20-1, the J call TRBJ2-1; TCRdb lists TRBD1, though no DNA is available to test this call. Germline CDR1 and CDR2: DFQATT and SNEGSKA (reference sequence). CDR3 length: 12 amino acids.

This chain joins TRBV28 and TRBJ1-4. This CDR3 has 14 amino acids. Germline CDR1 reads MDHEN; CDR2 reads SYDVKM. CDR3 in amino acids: CASSLLTRLEKLFF.

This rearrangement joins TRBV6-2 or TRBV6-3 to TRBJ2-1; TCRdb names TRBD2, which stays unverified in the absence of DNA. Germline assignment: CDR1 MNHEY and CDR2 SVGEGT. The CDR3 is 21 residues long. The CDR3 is CASSPPRAGVSVTTPINEQFF.

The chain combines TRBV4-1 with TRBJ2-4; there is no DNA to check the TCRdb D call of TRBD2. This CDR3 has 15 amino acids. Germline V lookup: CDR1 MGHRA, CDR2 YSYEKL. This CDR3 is CASSLGWPRDNIQYF.

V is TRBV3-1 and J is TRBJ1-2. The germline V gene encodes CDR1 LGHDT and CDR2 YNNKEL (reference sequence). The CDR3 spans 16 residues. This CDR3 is CASSQVVGKANYGYTF.

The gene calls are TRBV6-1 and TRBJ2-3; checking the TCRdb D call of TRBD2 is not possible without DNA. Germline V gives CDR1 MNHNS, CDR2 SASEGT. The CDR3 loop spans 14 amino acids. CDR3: CASRTLAGGNTQYF.

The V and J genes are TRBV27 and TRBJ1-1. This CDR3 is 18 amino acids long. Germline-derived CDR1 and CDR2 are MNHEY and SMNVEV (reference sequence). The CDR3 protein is CASSLTPPGGFPNTEAFF.

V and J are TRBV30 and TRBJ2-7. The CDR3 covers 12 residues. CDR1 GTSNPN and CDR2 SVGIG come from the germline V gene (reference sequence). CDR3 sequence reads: CAWSGKSYEQYF. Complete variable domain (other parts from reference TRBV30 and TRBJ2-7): SQTIHQWPATLVQPVGSPLSLECTVEGTSNPNLYWYRQAAGRGLQLLFYSVGIGQISSEVPQNLSASRPQDRQFILSSKKLLLSDSGFYLCAWSGKSYEQYFGPGTRLTVT.

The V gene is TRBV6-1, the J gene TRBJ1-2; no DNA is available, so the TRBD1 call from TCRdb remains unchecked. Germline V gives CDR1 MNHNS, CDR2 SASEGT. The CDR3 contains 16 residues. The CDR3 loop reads CASSRAGTPYDYGYTF.

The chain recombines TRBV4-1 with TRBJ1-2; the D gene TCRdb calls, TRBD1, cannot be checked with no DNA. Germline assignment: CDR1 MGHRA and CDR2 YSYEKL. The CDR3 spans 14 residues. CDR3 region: CASTPGQGMEGYTF.

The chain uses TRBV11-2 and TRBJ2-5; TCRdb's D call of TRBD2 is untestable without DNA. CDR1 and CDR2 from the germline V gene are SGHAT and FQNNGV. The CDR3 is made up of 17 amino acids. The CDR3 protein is CASSLDKRAGGSKTQYF.

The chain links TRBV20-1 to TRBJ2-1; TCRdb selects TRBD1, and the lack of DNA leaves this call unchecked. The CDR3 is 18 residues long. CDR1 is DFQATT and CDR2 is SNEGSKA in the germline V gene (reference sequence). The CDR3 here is CSAADRGGYTWDRNEQFF.

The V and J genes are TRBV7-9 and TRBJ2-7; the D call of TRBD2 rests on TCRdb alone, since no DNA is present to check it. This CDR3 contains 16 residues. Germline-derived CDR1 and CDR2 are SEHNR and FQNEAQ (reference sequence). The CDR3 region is CASSKGLAVGTYEQYF.

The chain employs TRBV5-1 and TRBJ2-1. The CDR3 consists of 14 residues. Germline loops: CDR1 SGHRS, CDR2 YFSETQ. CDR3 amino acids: CASSLDPDYNEQFF.

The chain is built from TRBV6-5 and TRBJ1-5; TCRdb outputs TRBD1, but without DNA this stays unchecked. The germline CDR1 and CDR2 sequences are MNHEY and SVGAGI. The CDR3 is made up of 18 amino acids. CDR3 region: CASSYSAQGRKGNQPQHF.

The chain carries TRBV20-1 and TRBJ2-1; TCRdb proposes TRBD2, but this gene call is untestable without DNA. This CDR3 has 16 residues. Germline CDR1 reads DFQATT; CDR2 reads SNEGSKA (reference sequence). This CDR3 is CSAVISAGRSYNEQFF.

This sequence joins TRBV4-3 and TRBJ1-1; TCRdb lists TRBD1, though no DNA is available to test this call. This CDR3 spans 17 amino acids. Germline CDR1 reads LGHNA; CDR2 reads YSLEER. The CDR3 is CASSQDWAGQGGTEAFF.

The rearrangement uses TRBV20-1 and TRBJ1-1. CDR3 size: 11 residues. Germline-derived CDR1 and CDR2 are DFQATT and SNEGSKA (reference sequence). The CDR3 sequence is CSARRSTEAFF.

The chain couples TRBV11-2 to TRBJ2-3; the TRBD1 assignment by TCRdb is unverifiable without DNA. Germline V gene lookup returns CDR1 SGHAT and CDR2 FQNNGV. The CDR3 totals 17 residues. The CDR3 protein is CASSSPPRRGPGDTQYF. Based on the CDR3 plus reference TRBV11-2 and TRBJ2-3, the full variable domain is EAGVAQSPRYKIIEKRQSVAFWCNPISGHATLYWYQQILGQGPKLLIQFQNNGVVDDSQLPKDRFSAERLKGVDSTLKIQPAKLEDSAVYLCASSSPPRRGPGDTQYFGPGTRLTVL.

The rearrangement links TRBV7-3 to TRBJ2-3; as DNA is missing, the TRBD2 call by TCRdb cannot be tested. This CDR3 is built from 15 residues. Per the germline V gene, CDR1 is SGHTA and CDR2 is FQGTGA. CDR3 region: CASSLGGRVTDTQYF.